A single TCR beta chain is shown here with its context. Its target is unknown. Only in-frame clones appear in the TCRdb table, and some are missing; sequencing was by immunoSEQ multiplex PCR. The profile shows over 150,000 clones, over 75% of them singletons. With 5 bases removed from V and 0 bases from J, the gap between germline ends came to 11 bases. CDR3 size: 16 residues. Germline-derived CDR1 and CDR2 are MDHEN and SYDVKM. The sample belongs to a study of T cell responses to AZD1222 COVID-19 vaccine. Whole-study results and caveats: Clonal diversity was possibly underestimated, and the donors were mostly white British, with more females. Targeting of unmutated variant regions was reportedly seen in nearly half of spike-specific TCRs. Only after the peak T cell response were repertoires sampled.

The TCR comes from an adult in good health. The chain combines TRBV28 with TRBJ1-6; no firm D call. The material was peripheral blood, obtained on day 0 of AZD1222 vaccination. The CDR3 coding sequence is TGTGCCAGCAGTAGCGGTGGTGACTCCTATAATTCACCCCTCCACTTT. Encoded protein: CASSSGGDSYNSPLHF.